These T cell receptor beta chains were read from a single sample in a study of cytomegalovirus exposure and HLA in healthy donors. TCRdb's table, derived via immunoSEQ multiplex PCR, lists solely in-frame clones and lacks some. In all, the sample yields about 160,000 clones. The sequenced sample was PBMCs. The receptors here all came from a woman aged 55-75 years in good health and CMV-seronegative. Each CDR3 is given with its conserved first and last residue. A D gene is named only where the DNA matches it firmly.

TRBJ2-1 | TRBV27 | - | 14 | TGTGCCAGCAGTAACCAACAGGGATTCAATGAGCAGTTCTTC | CASSNQQGFNEQFF
TRBJ1-2 | TRBV6-1 | TRBD1 | 12 | TGTGCCAGCAGGACAGGGGACTATGGCTACACCTTC | CASRTGDYGYTF
TRBJ2-7 | TRBV2 | - | 12 | TGTGCCAGCAGCGACTTATCGTCCGAGCAGTACTTC | CASSDLSSEQYF
TRBJ2-2 | TRBV7-3 | TRBD2 | 15 | TGTGCCAGCAGCACACTAGCGGGAGATACCGGGGAGCTGTTTTTT | CASSTLAGDTGELFF
TRBJ1-2 | TRBV6-5 | TRBD1 | 16 | TGTGCCAGCAGTTTCACGCGACAGGGTAGGAACTATGGCTACACCTTC | CASSFTRQGRNYGYTF
TRBJ1-5 | TRBV6-4 | - | 16 | TGTGCCAGCAGTGCCGTCGGGAGACATCTCAATCAGCCCCAGCATTTT | CASSAVGRHLNQPQHF
TRBJ1-4 | TRBV6-5 | - | 14 | TGTGCCACACGACCCGCGGGGGGTAATGAAAAACTGTTTTTT | CATRPAGGNEKLFF
TRBJ1-5 | TRBV7-8 | TRBD1 | 16 | TGTGCCAGCAGCTTTGACAGGGCCTATAGCAATCAGCCCCAGCATTTT | CASSFDRAYSNQPQHF
TRBJ2-4 | TRBV15 | - | 15 | TGTGCCACCAGCACCCGGGAGCTAGCCAAAAACATTCAGTACTTC | CATSTRELAKNIQYF
TRBJ2-1 | TRBV2 | - | 11 | TGTGCCAGCAGTGGGAGGGATGAGCAGTTCTTC | CASSGRDEQFF
TRBJ1-1 | TRBV7-8 | TRBD1 | 14 | TGTGCCAGCAGCCCTCAGGGGGATTACACTGAAGCTTTCTTT | CASSPQGDYTEAFF
TRBJ1-1 | TRBV5-6 | - | 14 | TGTGCCAGCAGCTTGGCCGCAGGGGATACTGAAGCTTTCTTT | CASSLAAGDTEAFF
TRBJ1-1 | TRBV5-1 | - | 15 | TGCGCCAGCAGCTTAGGGCCAGGACAAAACACTGAAGCTTTCTTT | CASSLGPGQNTEAFF
TRBJ1-4 | TRBV7-9 | TRBD1 | 14 | TGTGCCAGCAGCTTAGGACAGGGGACTGAAAAACTGTTTTTT | CASSLGQGTEKLFF
TRBJ2-3 | TRBV7-9 | TRBD2 | 16 | TGTGCCAGCAGCTTAGGCCTAGCGGGAGTAGCAGATACGCAGTATTTT | CASSLGLAGVADTQYF
TRBJ1-5 | TRBV27 | TRBD1 | 16 | TGTGCCAGCAGTTTCGAGGGGGCTGGTGGCAATCAGCCCCAGCATTTT | CASSFEGAGGNQPQHF
TRBJ1-2 | TRBV19 | - | 12 | TGTGCCAGTAGTATTCAGGGGTATGGCTACACCTTC | CASSIQGYGYTF
TRBJ1-1 | TRBV5-5 | - | 14 | TGTGCCAGCAGCTTGGGAGGAGGTGGCACTGAAGCTTTCTTT | CASSLGGGGTEAFF
TRBJ2-2 | TRBV29-1 | - | 19 | TGCAGCGCTGGGGGGTCCGGGGCCCTCCGGGCCCAGACTACCGGGGAGCTGTTTTTT | CSAGGSGALRAQTTGELFF
TRBJ2-1 | TRBV9 | - | 15 | TGTGCCAGCAGCGTAGGGAGGGCACCAAACAATGAGCAGTTCTTC | CASSVGRAPNNEQFF
TRBJ2-7 | TRBV19 | - | 14 | TGTGCCAGTAGTATAGAGAGCAGGGGCTACGAGCAGTACTTC | CASSIESRGYEQYF
TRBJ1-3 | TRBV4-2 | - | 17 | TGTGCCAGCAGCCCCGTTGGGGGCCTGGCTTCTGGAAACACCATATATTTT | CASSPVGGLASGNTIYF
TRBJ1-2 | TRBV6-1 | - | 16 | TGTGCCAGCAGTGAAGGCCCAGGGCCTGCTAACTATGGCTACACCTTC | CASSEGPGPANYGYTF
TRBJ2-2 | TRBV11-3 | TRBD1 | 15 | TGTGCCAGCAGCCCGGACAGGGGCGAGACCGGGGAGCTGTTTTTT | CASSPDRGETGELFF
TRBJ1-5 | TRBV6-6 | TRBD1 | 16 | TGTGCCAGCAGTTACTCGACAGGGGCTAGCAATCAGCCCCAGCATTTT | CASSYSTGASNQPQHF
TRBJ1-4 | TRBV5-6 | TRBD1 | 12 | TGTGCCAGCAGCTTGGGACAGGGACAACTGTTTTTT | CASSLGQGQLFF
TRBJ2-5 | TRBV5-1 | TRBD2 | 16 | TGCGCCAGCAGCCCCCAACTAGCGGGAGGGCCGGGGACCCAGTACTTC | CASSPQLAGGPGTQYF
TRBJ1-5 | TRBV19 | TRBD1 | 16 | TGTGCCAGTAGTCCGTACGGACAGGCGATTAATCAGCCCCAGCATTTT | CASSPYGQAINQPQHF
TRBJ1-1 | TRBV7-8 | - | 14 | TGTGCCAGCAGGGGGAGGGGATCTCACACTGAAGCTTTCTTT | CASRGRGSHTEAFF
TRBJ1-1 | TRBV5-6 | - | 16 | TGTGCCAGCAGCCCCATCCCAGGGGATCCGCGAACTGAAGCTTTCTTT | CASSPIPGDPRTEAFF
TRBJ1-3 | TRBV2 | - | 15 | TGTGCCAGCGGCCTGGCGGCGCTGAAGGGAAACACCATATATTTT | CASGLAALKGNTIYF
TRBJ1-1 | TRBV7-9 | - | 17 | TGTGCCAGCAGCTTACTCGGGTCCGGGATAGAATACACTGAAGCTTTCTTT | CASSLLGSGIEYTEAFF
TRBJ1-2 | TRBV18 | - | 15 | TGTGCCAGCTCACCAGAGGACAGACCTAACTATGGCTACACCTTC | CASSPEDRPNYGYTF
TRBJ1-2 | TRBV7-2 | - | 14 | TGTGCCAGCAGCTTAGATGGCAGGGGTTATGGCTACACCTTC | CASSLDGRGYGYTF
TRBJ2-4 | TRBV27 | - | 12 | TGTGCCAGCAGTCTTGCGGGATCTATTCAGTACTTC | CASSLAGSIQYF
TRBJ2-1 | TRBV27 | - | 16 | TGTGCCAGCAGCCGCGTCGGGGATTTGGTGGTAAATGAGCAGTTCTTC | CASSRVGDLVVNEQFF
TRBJ2-1 | TRBV7-9 | TRBD2 | 14 | TGTGCCAGCAGCTTAGCTCCTGGAGCGGGAGGGCAGTTCTTC | CASSLAPGAGGQFF
TRBJ1-2 | TRBV25-1 | - | 14 | TGTGCCAGCAGTGAATATGTGGGGGCGGCTGGCTACACCTTC | CASSEYVGAAGYTF
TRBJ2-3 | TRBV19 | - | 14 | TGTGCCAGTAGTAGTCGGCAGGTTACAGATACGCAGTATTTT | CASSSRQVTDTQYF
TRBJ2-5 | TRBV5-6 | TRBD1 | 14 | TGTGCCAGCAGCTTCAACAGGGGCCAAGAGACCCAGTACTTC | CASSFNRGQETQYF
TRBJ1-6 | TRBV13 | TRBD1 | 15 | TGTGCCAGCAGCTTAGGGACAGGGGTTAATTCACCCCTCCACTTT | CASSLGTGVNSPLHF
TRBJ2-1 | TRBV5-6 | - | 15 | TGTGCCAGCAGCCAGGTGTTAGGGGCCTACAATGAGCAGTTCTTC | CASSQVLGAYNEQFF
TRBJ2-7 | TRBV6-5 | TRBD2 | 15 | TGTGCCAGCAGTTACAATGCGGGAGAAGGTTACGAGCAGTACTTC | CASSYNAGEGYEQYF